This T cell receptor (beta chain) was identified during a study of CXCR3-negative and CXCR3-positive naive CD8 T cells. CDR3 length equals 15 residues. Germline assignment: CDR1 DFQATT and CDR2 SNEGSKA (reference sequence). UMI-labeled 5' RACE TRB cDNA libraries were prepared from the cells. With the 5' RACE reads reprocessed, TCRdb shows one record per CDR3 protein and no DNA. This table holds 100,000 to 150,000 distinct CDR3 sequences. The V call is TRBV20-1, the J call TRBJ2-5; lacking DNA, the TRBD2 call made by TCRdb goes unchecked. The source of this sequence is a human donor in good health. Some clones in this sample may be carry-over from other donors' samples. The sample taken for sequencing was naive CXCR3- CD8+ T cells from blood. Subset specified: CD45RO-CCR7+CD27+CD95- naive CD8+ T cells lacking CXCR3 (TNR3-). This CDR3 is CSASISGGAFRTQYF.